The present entry profiles one T cell receptor beta chain with its context. Clones were read by immunoSEQ multiplex PCR, and TCRdb kept only the in-frame ones, dropping some. Seen here are 400,000 to 600,000 clones, more than 95% observed once, and the top ten hold approximately 0.067%. The CDR3 length is 17 residues. The germline V gene has CDR1 MNHEY and CDR2 SMNVEV (reference sequence). Germline trimming cut 4 bases from V and 4 bases from J; bases unmatched to any gene: 14. This specimen comes from a study of shared clonotypes between healthy human individuals. On the study more broadly: The donors, a couple of women and a few men, were aged 18 to 49. Each donor contributed plates that comprised three CD4 naive, three CD4 memory, two CD8 naive and one CD8 memory.

The receptor's source is a woman in her twenties or thirties in good health. Sequencing input: naive CD4+ T cells sorted from blood. The subset was: CD45RA+ positively selected. The V gene is TRBV27, the J gene TRBJ1-1; 8 positions match TRBD1. The CDR3 coding sequence is TGTGCCAGCAGTTCACTAGGACAGGGACGTCGGGGCACTGAAGCTTTCTTT. This gives the protein CASSSLGQGRRGTEAFF.